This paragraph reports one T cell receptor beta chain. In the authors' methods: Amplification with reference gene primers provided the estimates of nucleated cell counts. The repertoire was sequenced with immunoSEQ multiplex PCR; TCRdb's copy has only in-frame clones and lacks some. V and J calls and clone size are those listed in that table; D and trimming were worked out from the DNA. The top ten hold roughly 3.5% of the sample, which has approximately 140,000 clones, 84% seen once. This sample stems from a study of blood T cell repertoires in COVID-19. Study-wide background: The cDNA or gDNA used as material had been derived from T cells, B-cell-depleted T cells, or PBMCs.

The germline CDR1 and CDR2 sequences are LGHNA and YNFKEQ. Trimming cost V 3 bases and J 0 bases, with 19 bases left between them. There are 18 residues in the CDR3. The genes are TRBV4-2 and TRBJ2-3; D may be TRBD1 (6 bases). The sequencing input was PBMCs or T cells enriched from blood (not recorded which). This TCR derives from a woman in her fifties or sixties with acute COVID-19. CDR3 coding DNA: TGTGCCAGCAGCCACGTTCGGACAGCCGACATTAGCACAGATACGCAGTATTTT. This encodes CASSHVRTADISTDTQYF.